The entry that follows covers one T cell receptor (beta chain) sequence. The specificity of this receptor is unknown. No much larger clone is present one base from it, and per-base qualities are unavailable. This sample is drawn from a study of cytomegalovirus exposure and HLA in healthy donors (dated by TCRdb to 2015 to 2018). Concerning the study at large: An earlier analysis of roughly 500 of the donors reported 250 to 350 Gb of sequence data and some 110 million unique TCR beta sequences obtained from about 170 million T cells. An early release that covered some 630 HLA-typed donors contained 300 to 350 gigabases of sequencing data and around 80 million unique TCR sequences. Of the roughly 390 genotyped donors, 65% to 90% were placed in the genetic ancestry cluster associated with self-reported Caucasian donors. The study was designed to test whether signatures of past pathogen exposure could be identified by cataloging public T cell receptors. The T cell repertoires of 550 to 850 subjects were profiled by immunosequencing and related to cytomegalovirus serostatus. Besides the first cohort of around 700 subjects, a separate validation cohort made up of roughly 130 different subjects was used. The study combined high-throughput TCR immunosequencing, statistical association of individual TCRs with disease status, and machine learning to predict cytomegalovirus infection status. A later analysis re-examined previously published TCR beta repertoires from 500 to 700 donors and added high-resolution HLA genotyping to investigate patterns of TCR occurrence. The later analysis used no new phenotypic data to find candidate immune exposures, relying instead on TCR beta sequences and their occurrence across donors. In an earlier analysis of 500 to 650 of the donors, high-throughput TCR beta sequencing was used to judge whether each TCR beta V gene segment behaved as functional or pseudogenic. Alongside the repertoire data, information on donor age, sex, ethnicity and CMV serostatus was compiled. In a later genetic analysis, genome-wide SNP genotypes for about three fifths of the roughly 670 donors were used, and that subset was treated as a discovery cohort. All discovery cohort repertoires had been generated using a single sequencing platform. HLA typing included class I and class II loci at four-digit resolution. The number of typed donors differed by locus: 629-630 for A, B, C, DRB1 and DQB1; 500 to 550 for DQA1; some 610 for DPA1; and roughly 470 for DPB1. Roughly 5 DR-DQ haplotypes were treated as single units for association and clustering because of strong linkage in the cohort. Across 300 to 400 genotyped donors of the cohort, an average of roughly 230,000 unique TCR beta nucleotide sequences per donor were sequenced, and roughly 17% of those sequences were non-productive.

Ends trimmed: V by 2 bases, J by 7 bases; bases unmatched to a gene: 9. The germline V gene gives CDR1 as MGHRA and CDR2 as YSYEKL. The cysteine opens and the phenylalanine closes a CDR3 of 17 amino acids. Just the 51-base CDR3 DNA is kept, in frame starting at base 1. Library preparation used the immunoSEQ multiplex PCR assay. For the multiplex PCR, a mixture combining 60 forward primers for TCR Vbeta segments and 13 reverse primers for TCR Jbeta segments was used. Amplification of the CDR3 region of rearranged TCR beta genes was performed with a multiplex PCR assay on genomic DNA. Amplified TCR beta libraries were sequenced as 87-base-pair reads on the Illumina HiSeq System. The authors' analysis ran thus. Across the 500 to 850 repertoires, a later analysis counted some 81 million unique TCR beta chains, about 10 million of which were shared by at least two donors. A nearest-neighbor algorithm error-corrected the raw reads and collapsed the reads into unique sequences, merging closely related sequences to remove PCR and sequencing errors. V, D and J gene segments were assigned by aligning CDR3 sequences to IMGT reference sequences. For a sequence to be retained, a match of at least six nucleotides to both a V gene segment and a J gene segment was required. Rearrangements were called productive when the CDR3 lacked stop codons and stayed in frame with V and J; all others were non-productive. CDR3 was defined by IMGT convention, running from the second conserved V-encoded cysteine to the conserved J-encoded phenylalanine. The earlier analysis of some 600 of the donors excluded sequences that lacked an unambiguous match to a single V gene segment. An earlier analysis of some 610 of the donors called V segments functional above 56.7% productive rearrangements and segregating when the between-donor standard deviation exceeded 5%. A statistical classification framework was built to diagnose cytomegalovirus status from the catalog of TCR beta chain sequences. A later analysis assigned V and J genes by comparing TCR nucleotide sequences with IMGT/GENE-DB human TR gene sequences. In a later analysis, CDR3 sequences and most-parsimonious VDJ recombination scenarios were assigned using the TCRdist pipeline. In a later analysis, each TCR beta chain was defined by its CDR3 amino acid sequence together with its V-gene family, and reads lacking a unique V-gene family were excluded. A later analysis removed 592 highly shared, low-generation-probability nucleotide sequences to deal with suspected cross-contamination and a sequencing artifact. For each public chain, a later analysis derived a clonal expansion index from normalized ranks of inferred template counts within each repertoire. In a later analysis, generation probabilities were computed using a VDJ recombination model fitted to out-of-frame rearrangements, and the results were checked against IGoR. In a later analysis, TCR-TCR, TCR-HLA and TCR-CMV co-occurrence was scored with hypergeometric tests, and a repertoire-size bias correction was applied to TCR pairs. False discovery rates were estimated in a later analysis by permuting HLA or CMV assignments 20 times. A later analysis grouped co-occurring TCRs with DBSCAN, adding TCRdist sequence similarity when clustering within HLA-allele-positive subsets. For co-occurrence clustering, repertoires with fewer than 30,000 or more than 120,000 public chains were excluded, along with five or six repertoires with anomalous nucleotide sharing. The table was pulled from immuneACCESS by TCRdb, which kept in-frame rearrangements only. Such tables lose some clones; where checked, under half of the loss comes from unresolved V genes, and the rest has no known cause. The V and J calls and the clone size are those of that table, but D and trimming were determined from the DNA. The sample profile shows 85,000 to 120,000 clones; around 80% of them were found once. 2% to 2.5% of the sample rests with the top ten.

In total, 666 healthy bone marrow donors made up the cohort. Cohort members were all nominally healthy when sampled, although unrecorded immune exposures were likely present. The donor was CMV seronegative and belonged to the group of 350 to 400 seronegative cohort members. Each donor provided a peripheral blood sample, and peripheral blood mononuclear cells were used for TCR beta sequencing. The Qiagen DNeasy Blood Extraction Kit was used to extract genomic DNA from the blood cell samples. The research as a whole found: Because counts were too low, roughly 18 rarely observed V segments, including chromosome 9 orphons, were left out of the earlier analysis of approximately 500 of the donors. The only immune exposure information available for the cohort was CMV serostatus. This cohort had only TCR beta chains sequenced, and the lack of alpha or paired-chain data limited which features could be detected. Specific HLA alleles were associated with over 15,000 TCR beta sequences at a false discovery rate of 0.05 in a later analysis. Sequencing depth was assumed to be roughly uniform across donors in the presence/absence analyses, though that assumption may not hold. Some IMGT-functional V segments, including TRBV6-2 and TRBV6-3, could not be told apart with the 87-base-pair reads, so those segments were excluded. Correlated functional status among segregating V segments might reflect linkage disequilibrium, but an unknown experimental factor could not be ruled out. According to a later analysis, parvovirus B19, influenza, CMV and Epstein-Barr virus appeared linked to several top co-occurrence clusters. In vitro tests confirmed that a few of the cytomegalovirus-associated TCR beta chains recognize cytomegalovirus antigens. In a later genetic analysis, a missense DCLRE1C variant was associated with V-gene and J-gene trimming of TCR beta chains, and the association was replicated in an independent cohort. In a later analysis, HLA-associated TCR beta chains were found to be more clonally expanded and to have lower generation probabilities than equally common non-associated chains. In a later analysis, most CMV-associated TCR beta chains were found to appear HLA-restricted, with HLA associations seemingly driven largely by CMV exposure. Across donors, most TCR sequences were observed very rarely, whereas some public TCRs were present in many individuals. According to a later genetic analysis, donors in an Asian-associated ancestry cluster had fewer N-insertions in productive TCRs than the approximately 610-donor mean. When HLA alleles, especially DR and DQ, strongly co-occurred, TCR associations were difficult to assign to individual alleles. The authors suggested that the approach could potentially be generalized to other disease states and immunological phenotypes. HLA typing was unavailable for some donors at each locus, so association tests used only the typed subset. According to a later analysis, TCR association rates differed among HLA loci, with DRB1 alleles showing the most associated TCRs and HLA-C alleles showing the fewest. Cytomegalovirus status was reported to be diagnosed by the classifier with high specificity and sensitivity in both the original and validation cohorts. The study listed 150 to 200 TCR beta chains as associated with cytomegalovirus. In an earlier analysis of some 640 of the donors, most TCR beta V segments were observed in productive rearrangements about 87% or about 30% of the time, broadly matching IMGT annotations. A further reported finding was that TCR beta sequences accurately predicted the HLA-A and HLA-B alleles for most subjects in the first cohort. A cluster of highly shared sequence variants was judged likely to be a technical artifact of the sequencing pipeline.

The chain uses TRBV4-1 and TRBJ2-1, with 12 central nucleotides matching TRBD2. The TCR sequence derives from a man aged 40-55 years in good health and CMV-seronegative. Sample: PBMCs. The CDR3 region reads CASSQQRLAGGRNEQFF. The DNA sequence follows: TGCGCCAGCAGCCAACAAAGGCTAGCGGGGGGGCGGAATGAGCAGTTCTTC.